The 30 T cell receptor beta chains reported below all come from one sample, sequenced in a study of T cells in localized non-small cell lung cancer. The data were produced by immunoSEQ multiplex PCR, yet TCRdb's version contains in-frame clones alone and is incomplete. The table has fewer than 12,000 clones, around 47% seen once; the top ten hold approximately 4.2%. This specimen was lymph node tissue, taken before any cancer treatment. The origin of the receptors is a woman aged 40-69 years with stage II squamous cell lung carcinoma.

A few counts support this clone. The V and J genes are TRBV6-8 and TRBJ2-3, with 12 bases fitting TRBD1. The CDR3 totals 15 residues. Trimming took 5 bases from V and 5 from J; bases not matched to a gene: 5. Per the germline V gene, CDR1 is MNHGY and CDR2 is SAAAGT. The CDR3 region is CASSLRDRGQDTQYF. The CDR3 coding sequence is TGTGCCAGCAGTCTAAGGGACAGGGGGCAAGATACGCAGTATTTT.

This chain uses TRBV10-3 with TRBJ2-6, with D hard to call. Trimming cost V 10 bases and J 0 bases, with 7 bases left between them. This CDR3 comprises 13 residues. The germline gives CDR1 ENHRY, CDR2 SYGVKD. The CDR3 loop reads CASLASGANVLTF. The CDR3 DNA follows: TGTGCCAGTCTCGCCTCTGGGGCCAACGTCCTGACTTTC.

V gene TRBV28 combines with J gene TRBJ2-1; 9 nucleotides match TRBD2. The V and J ends lost 6 bases and 4 bases, in that order; junction bases with no gene match: 10. CDR1 is MDHEN, CDR2 SYDVKM, per germline. The CDR3 runs to 16 residues. The CDR3, as DNA: TGTGCCAGCAGGTTAGCGACTAGCGGTTCTTACAATGAGCAGTTCTTC. It is translated as CASRLATSGSYNEQFF.

V gene TRBV30 combines with J gene TRBJ1-1, with D unclear. The CDR3 loop spans 14 amino acids. The germline gives CDR1 GTSNPN, CDR2 SVGIG (reference sequence). Deletions cut 0 bases from V and 2 bases from J, with 10 bases between. CDR3: CAWSVGRINTEAFF. The CDR3 bases are TGTGCCTGGAGTGTCGGACGGATAAACACTGAAGCTTTCTTT.

This sequence joins TRBV15 and TRBJ2-4; TRBD2 agrees at 11 bases. The junction had 1 base not matched to a gene; V was cut back by 5 bases and J by 4 bases. CDR3 length equals 14 residues. CDR1 and CDR2 (germline): LNHNV, YYDKDF (reference sequence). The CDR3 coding sequence is TGTGCCACCAGCGGGACTAGCGGTAAAAACATTCAGTACTTC. Its protein is CATSGTSGKNIQYF.

A few counts support this clone. For the CDR3, the DNA is TGTGCCAGCAGCTTATTTCAGACTCCTAATGAAAAACTGTTTTTT. It encodes CASSLFQTPNEKLFF. V gene TRBV11-3 combines with J gene TRBJ1-4; D unresolved. The germline V gene encodes CDR1 SGHNT and CDR2 YENEEA. The CDR3 has 15 residues. Trimming shortened V by 2 bases and J by 3 bases, and 10 bases separated the two germline ends.

In this sample, this clone turned up a few times. The chain couples TRBV6-7 to TRBJ1-5; D may be TRBD1 (6 bases). TRBV6-7 counts as an open reading frame of uncertain function. This CDR3 is built from 14 residues. Trimming left V 11 bases short and J 0 bases short, with 14 bases between. Here the CDR3 reads CASRGAYSNQPQHF. In DNA, the CDR3 is TGTGCCTCCCGGGGGGCGTATAGCAATCAGCCCCAGCATTTT.

J is TRBJ1-1 and V is TRBV14, with D perhaps TRBD1 (5 bases). There are 18 residues in the CDR3. Germline V gene sequence: CDR1 SGHDN, CDR2 FVKESK. Trimming cost V 0 bases and J 1 base, with 18 bases left between them. The CDR3 sequence: CASSQDFWGEVRNTEAFF. As DNA, the CDR3 is TGTGCCAGCAGCCAAGATTTTTGGGGGGAGGTAAGGAACACTGAAGCTTTCTTT.

The chain has TRBV28 and TRBJ1-1; the D is unclear. CDR1 is MDHEN, CDR2 SYDVKM, per germline. This CDR3 is built from 14 residues. V lost 5 bases to trimming and J lost 5 bases, with 15 bases between them. CDR3 in amino acids: CASSAAKGLTEAFF. Written as DNA, the CDR3 is TGTGCCAGCAGTGCCGCCAAAGGCCTAACTGAAGCTTTCTTT.

The rearrangement joins TRBV10-3 to TRBJ1-3; tentative D call: TRBD1 (6 bases). The CDR3 covers 13 residues. Germline-derived CDR1 and CDR2 are ENHRY and SYGVKD. The V end was cut by 10 bases, the J end by 9 bases, with 19 bases between. The CDR3 nucleotides read TGTGCCAGTAAACAGGGATTAGCGGGCACCATATATTTT. This codes for CASKQGLAGTIYF.

The V and J genes are TRBV6-8 and TRBJ1-2, with D maybe TRBD1 (6 bases). The germline gives CDR1 MNHGY, CDR2 SAAAGT. CDR3 length equals 14 residues. The V gene lost 7 bases and the J gene lost 7 bases, with 19 bases spanning the gap. CDR3 sequence: CASIEGGPKGGYTF. The DNA of the CDR3 is TGTGCCAGCATAGAGGGGGGGCCCAAGGGTGGCTACACCTTC.

The chain uses TRBV2 and TRBJ1-1, with 8 bases aligning to TRBD1. The CDR3 is 12 amino acids. Germline values: CDR1 SNHLY, CDR2 FYNNEI. Trimming took 10 bases from V and 5 from J; bases not matched to a gene: 6. The CDR3 coding sequence is TGTGCCACCCAGGGGGCTCCTACTGAAGCTTTCTTT. It is translated as CATQGAPTEAFF.

The chain employs TRBV18 and TRBJ2-1; the D is unclear. Trimming removed 3 bases at V and 15 bases at J, with 15 bases between. CDR1 and CDR2 from the germline V gene are KGHSH and LQKENI. This CDR3 is built from 12 residues. CDR3 in DNA: TGTGCCAGCTCACCCCCGGGCCACCGGCCGTTCTTC. Protein sequence: CASSPPGHRPFF.

The chain couples TRBV10-3 to TRBJ1-1; D ambiguous. Looked up from germline, CDR1 is ENHRY and CDR2 is SYGVKD. This CDR3 is 13 amino acids long. The germline V and J ends were trimmed by 2 bases and 1 base, with 5 bases remaining between them. The CDR3 here is CAISEGRNTEAFF. The CDR3 DNA is TGTGCCATCAGTGAGGGGAGGAACACTGAAGCTTTCTTT.

The chain employs TRBV19 and TRBJ2-4; D not certain. In germline, CDR1 is LNHDA, CDR2 SQIVND (reference sequence). Trimming shortened V by 4 bases and J by 0 bases, and 10 bases separated the two germline ends. The CDR3 is 15 amino acids. CDR3 DNA sequence: TGTGCCAGTAGTAGGGGTAGCATAGCCAAAAACATTCAGTACTTC. This encodes CASSRGSIAKNIQYF.

CDR3 protein: CASSGALTGSGGYTF. Written as DNA, the CDR3 is TGTGCCAGCAGTGGAGCACTTACAGGGTCGGGTGGCTACACCTTC. The chain couples TRBV25-1 to TRBJ1-2, with D perhaps matching TRBD1 (6 bases). The germline V and J ends were trimmed by 4 bases and 7 bases, with 19 bases remaining between them. Germline V lookup: CDR1 MGHDK, CDR2 SYGVNS. The CDR3 loop spans 15 amino acids.

The chain is built from TRBV9 and TRBJ1-5; D ambiguous. The CDR3 is made up of 13 amino acids. V shed 4 bases and J shed 4 bases, with 9 bases lying between them. Germline V lookup: CDR1 SGDLS, CDR2 YYNGEE. The CDR3 protein is CASSLNSNQPQHF. The CDR3 DNA reads TGTGCCAGCAGCCTCAACAGTAATCAGCCCCAGCATTTT.

The chain links TRBV28 to TRBJ2-7, with 9 bases fitting TRBD1. V lost 6 bases and J lost 3; bases outside the gene matches: 6. Germline V gene sequence: CDR1 MDHEN, CDR2 SYDVKM. This CDR3 is 14 amino acids long. For the CDR3, the DNA is TGTGCCAGCAGCCGACAGGGGGTAGGCTACGAGCAGTACTTC. Protein product: CASSRQGVGYEQYF.

About this clone: A read error may produce the germline difference seen at one junction end. The chain has TRBV19 and TRBJ2-5; D is possibly TRBD1 (5 bases). Germline V lookup: CDR1 LNHDA, CDR2 SQIVND (reference sequence). The CDR3 extends over 13 amino acids. Here the CDR3 reads CANSPDSSETQYF. In nucleotides, the CDR3 is TGTGCCAATAGTCCTGACAGTTCAGAGACCCAGTACTTC.

The sample holds many counts of this clone. This chain uses TRBV11-3 with TRBJ2-7; possible D gene TRBD2, 6 bases. V gave up 4 bases and J gave up 3 bases, with 19 bases separating them. CDR3 length equals 16 residues. Germline V gives CDR1 SGHNT, CDR2 YENEEA. The CDR3 region has the DNA TGTGCCAGCAGCTCGGCAGACCCGGGACTGAGCTACGAGCAGTACTTC. Amino acids: CASSSADPGLSYEQYF.

This clone has just a few counts. In nucleotides, the CDR3 is TGTGCCAGTAGTTTTACGATCCAAGAGACCCAGTACTTC. Its translation is CASSFTIQETQYF. The chain carries TRBV19 and TRBJ2-5; D is unclear. Germline V CDR1 and CDR2: LNHDA, SQIVND (reference sequence). CDR3 length: 13 amino acids. The V and J ends lost 5 bases and 1 base respectively, with 8 bases between them. The entire variable domain, with the rest obtained from reference TRBV19 and TRBJ2-5, is as follows: DGGITQSPKYLFRKEGQNVTLSCEQNLNHDAMYWYRQDPGQGLRLIYYSQIVNDFQKGDIAEGYSVSREKKESFPLTVTSAQKNPTAFYLCASSFTIQETQYFGPGTRLLVL.

The J gene is TRBJ1-3, the V gene TRBV6-8; 7 positions match TRBD1. Unmatched junction bases numbered 17, after V lost 10 bases and J lost 8 bases. The germline V gene encodes CDR1 MNHGY and CDR2 SAAAGT. The CDR3 is 15 residues long. The CDR3 region has the DNA TGTGCCATCACTCGGGGGGACAGCCTAGGGGACACCATATATTTT. Protein product: CAITRGDSLGDTIYF.

V is TRBV6-8 and J is TRBJ2-1, with 9 bases aligning to TRBD2. The CDR3 extends over 13 amino acids. Per germline, CDR1 MNHGY and CDR2 SAAAGT. The V gene end was trimmed by 5 bases and the J gene end by 4 bases; junction bases not matched to a gene: 0. The CDR3 DNA reads TGTGCCAGCAGTAGCGGGAGGTACAATGAGCAGTTCTTC. Translated: CASSSGRYNEQFF.

In this sample, this clone turned up a few times. V gene TRBV18 combines with J gene TRBJ1-2; 7 bases map to TRBD1. The V gene's germline CDR1 is KGHSH and CDR2 LQKENI. Trimming cost V 6 bases and J 6 bases; bases outside gene matches: 16. The CDR3 has 16 amino acids. The CDR3 nucleotides are TGTGCCAGCTCCAGAAGGCAAGGGGGCGACAGCGATGGCTACACCTTC. Translating it yields CASSRRQGGDSDGYTF. Variable domain in full (rest from reference TRBV18 and TRBJ1-2): NAGVMQNPRHLVRRRGQEARLRCSPMKGHSHVYWYRQLPEEGLKFMVYLQKENIIDESGMPKERFSAEFPKEGPSILRIQQVVRGDSAAYFCASSRRQGGDSDGYTFGSGTRLTVV.

V usage is TRBV29-1 and J usage is TRBJ2-7; D is perhaps TRBD1 (7 bases). The V and J ends lost 4 bases and 7 bases respectively, with 14 bases between them. Germline values: CDR1 SQVTM, CDR2 ANQGSEA. This CDR3 contains 12 residues. CDR3 sequence reads: CSVVRGAGEQYF. Written as DNA, the CDR3 is TGCAGCGTTGTCAGGGGGGCAGGTGAGCAGTACTTC.

The count of this clone is one. The rearrangement joins TRBV18 to TRBJ1-1; 7 nucleotides match TRBD1. Germline CDR1 and CDR2: KGHSH and LQKENI. Trimming took 3 bases from V and 5 from J; bases not matched to a gene: 0. CDR3 length equals 12 residues. For the CDR3, the DNA is TGTGCCAGCTCACCGGGACAGACTGAAGCTTTCTTT. The encoded protein is CASSPGQTEAFF.

The chain links TRBV5-1 to TRBJ1-2; 9 bases are shared with TRBD1. This CDR3 has 15 residues. Trimming removed 4 bases from V and 4 bases from J; junction bases left unmatched: 8. Per the germline V gene, CDR1 is SGHRS and CDR2 is YFSETQ. The CDR3 region has the DNA TGCGCCAGCAGCCAAGAACAGGGGGCGGGCTATGGCTACACCTTC. It yields the protein CASSQEQGAGYGYTF. Using reference TRBV5-1 and TRBJ1-2 for the parts outside the CDR3, the full variable domain is KAGVTQTPRYLIKTRGQQVTLSCSPISGHRSVSWYQQTPGQGLQFLFEYFSETQRNKGNFPGRFSGRQFSNSRSEMNVSTLELGDSALYLCASSQEQGAGYGYTFGSGTRLTVV.

The V call is TRBV6-8, the J call TRBJ2-5; the D gene is possibly TRBD1 (6 bases). Trimming left V 4 bases short and J 0 bases short, with 12 bases between. The germline V gene has CDR1 MNHGY and CDR2 SAAAGT. This CDR3 comprises 15 residues. CDR3: CASSSEGGNQETQYF. The CDR3 bases are TGTGCCAGCAGTTCTGAAGGGGGTAACCAAGAGACCCAGTACTTC.

This clone was detected once. The chain uses TRBV25-1 and TRBJ2-1; 10 bases line up with TRBD2. Germline V CDR1 and CDR2: MGHDK, SYGVNS. This CDR3 has 18 residues. V lost 4 bases, J lost 3 bases, and 12 bases stayed unmatched. CDR3 sequence: CASSGPMKRGGVYNEQFF. CDR3 DNA sequence: TGTGCCAGCAGTGGACCCATGAAGCGGGGGGGAGTCTACAATGAGCAGTTCTTC.

The chain carries TRBV28 and TRBJ2-3; D is unresolved. Germline CDR1 is MDHEN and CDR2 is SYDVKM. The CDR3 contains 14 residues. The V and J ends lost 9 bases and 1 base respectively, with 14 bases between them. In nucleotides, the CDR3 is TGTGCCAGTACGTGGAACAGCCGCACAGATACGCAGTATTTT. Translating gives CASTWNSRTDTQYF.